This record looks at one TCR beta chain sequence and its context. Its antigen specificity is not known. The record has no base qualities; no much larger clone is one base away. TCR CDR3 regions were amplified from genomic DNA by multiplex PCR using the deep immunoSEQ assay. Extracted genomic DNA from each cell subset was spread evenly across all wells of several immunoSEQ 96-well plates, with each plate serving as a replicate. For sorted subsets, each replicate PCR was loaded with around 220 ng genomic DNA, equivalent to 30,000 or so T cell genomes. Purified libraries were quantified with a Qubit 3.0 fluorometer, sized on a Bioanalyzer 2100, and re-quantified with the KAPA Library Quantification kit. Each immunoSEQ 96-well plate was sequenced on its own single-read 150-cycle Illumina NextSeq 550 flow cell. Turning to the authors' computational methods: Because only junctional sequences without quality scores were contained in the immunoSEQ output, filtering matching that applied to full-length reads could not be performed. To assign V/J genes and CDR3, sequences were annotated using PyIR, a Python wrapper for IgBLAST v1.9, with IMGT germline references. Reads were filtered out if the reads had weak V/J assignments (E-value above 1e-6), no CDR3, stop codons, out-of-frame junctions, or ambiguous translated residues. V3J clonotypes were defined as sequences sharing an identical inferred V gene, J gene, and CDR3 amino acid sequence. Percentage overlap between repertoires was calculated by dividing the number of shared unique clonotypes by the size of the smaller repertoire. Richness of each repertoire was evaluated using RTK rarefaction, the Chao1 estimator, and Recon v2.1 estimates of unobserved clonotypes. OLGA was used to compute generation probabilities for all TCRbeta clonotypes that the gDNA method yielded from a handful of donors. This is the immuneACCESS table as TCRdb keeps it, with only in-frame sequences that have V and J called. A part of the clones is gone; compared with another copy, unresolved V genes explain less than half, and the rest is unexplained. The V and J calls and the clone size are those of that table, but D and trimming were determined from the DNA. This sample has roughly 1.4 million clones in its table, and 97% to 99% of those were observed once. The top ten clones comprise 0.36% of the sample.

The donors were healthy, HIV-negative adults who had no recently reported acute infections or vaccinations. All donors were Caucasian adults living in Nashville, Tennessee, USA. CD4+ T cells were enriched through magnetic negative selection, after which naive cells were positively selected on CD45RA and the remaining negative fraction served as the memory subset. Blood was obtained by leukapheresis, after which PBMCs were separated by Ficoll-Histopaque density gradient centrifugation and cryopreserved in liquid nitrogen vapor phase. Purity and quantity of every magnetically sorted T cell population were checked by analytical flow cytometry. Genomic DNA was isolated from every sorted fraction and measured by UV absorbance on a Nanodrop 2000c. The data were obtained in a study of shared clonotypes between healthy human individuals (dated by TCRdb to the early 2020s). Broadly, across the study: A couple of women and a few men aged 18 to 49 years were included in the cohort. Leukapheresis yielded between about 0.9 and 9.5 billion PBMCs per donor. To estimate repertoire size and how much clonotypes are shared between individuals, the study performed deep sequencing of blood TCR repertoires from five healthy adults. For each donor, three plates each were used for CD4 naive and CD4 memory, two plates were used for CD8 naive, and one plate was used for CD8 memory. Different laboratories and diverse techniques were used to prepare libraries and sequence TCR repertoires, to increase sequencing depth and limit assay-specific biases.

Broader findings and caveats from the paper: Sampling was restricted to blood, and TCR repertoires in tissues likely differ from the TCR repertoires found in blood. Naive subsets generally had larger estimated clonotype richness than memory subsets. The small number of donors limited the genetic and exposure-history diversity represented. Incomplete sequencing was indicated by rarefaction of sorted-subset datasets, despite the large sequencing depth. Roughly 5% of naive CD4, 3% to 4% of naive CD8, about 2.4% of memory CD4, and 0.4% of memory CD8 clonotypes were shared across several donors. Pairwise subsampling indicated that sequencing depth was expected to affect the degree of clonotype sharing among donors. Compared with non-shared clonotypes, clonotypes shared by all four sorted-subset donors had higher generation probabilities.

Spanning cysteine to phenylalanine, the CDR3 consists of 16 amino acids. Kept here is only the CDR3 DNA, which spans 48 bases and is read in frame from base 1. Sequenced: naive CD4+ T cells sorted from blood. Reading the label with the study, this specimen's cell subset or site is: CD45RA+ positively selected. Recombination connected TRBV1 to TRBJ2-7; the D segment call TRBD2 is taken from the table without a DNA check. TRBV1 is reported as a pseudogene. The receptor was isolated from a man aged 25 to 40 in good health. The CDR3: CTSSQASRLASYEQYF. The DNA sequence is given as TGCACCAGCAGCCAAGCCTCGCGACTAGCGTCCTACGAGCAGTACTTC.